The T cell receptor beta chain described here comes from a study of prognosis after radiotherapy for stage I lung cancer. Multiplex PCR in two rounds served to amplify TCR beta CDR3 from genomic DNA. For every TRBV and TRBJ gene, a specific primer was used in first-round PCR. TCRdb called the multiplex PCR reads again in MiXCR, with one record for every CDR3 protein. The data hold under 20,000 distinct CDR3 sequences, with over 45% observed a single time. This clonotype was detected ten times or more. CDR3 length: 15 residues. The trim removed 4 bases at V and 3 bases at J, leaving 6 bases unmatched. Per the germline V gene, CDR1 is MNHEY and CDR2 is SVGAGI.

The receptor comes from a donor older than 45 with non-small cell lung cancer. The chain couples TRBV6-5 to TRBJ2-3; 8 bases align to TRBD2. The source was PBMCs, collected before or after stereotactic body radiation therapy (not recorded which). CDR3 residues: CASSSAREVTDTQYF. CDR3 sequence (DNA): TGTGCCAGCAGTTCCGCGCGGGAGGTGACAGATACGCAGTATTTT.